This T cell receptor (beta chain) was captured by sequencing in a study of CD8+ T cells in alopecia areata. RNA extraction was followed by reverse transcription into cDNA, which acted as the sequencing template. This table comes from immunoSEQ multiplex PCR, and its TCRdb copy is limited to in-frame clones, with some not included. The data show about 150,000 clones, 55% seen once. The CDR3 totals 11 residues. Trimming pared 5 bases from V and 8 bases from J, leaving 9 bases between. The V gene's germline CDR1 is LNHDA and CDR2 SQIVND (reference sequence). This chain connects TRBV19 to TRBJ1-1; D remains ambiguous. This TCR was recovered from a human donor in good health. Specimen: CD4+ T cells sorted from blood. CDR3 loop: CASSSGIEAFF. CDR3 nucleotides: TGTGCCAGTAGTTCCGGTATCGAAGCTTTCTTT.